Listed below are T cell receptor beta chains from one sample, sequenced in a study of PD-1 blockade in classical Hodgkin lymphoma. Some clones are missing from TCRdb's copy, which holds only in-frame ones; the method was immunoSEQ multiplex PCR. This table has about 7,100 clones, approximately 80% appearing once. The source material was peripheral blood mononuclear cells (PBMCs), sampled at baseline. Receptor source: a human donor with classical Hodgkin lymphoma. Each CDR3 is given with its conserved first and last residue. The D gene is left open where the match is weak. Where a row states a size, it is once, few, many or the class of an expanded clone; other rows omit it.

D gene: .
clone size: .
V gene: TRBV19
J gene: TRBJ2-3
CDR3 DNA: TGTGCCAGTAGTATCCTGCAGGGAGGTTTTGCAGATACGCAGTATTTT
CDR3 protein: CASSILQGGFADTQYF

D gene: .
clone size: few
V gene: TRBV10-3
J gene: TRBJ2-2
CDR3 DNA: TGTGCCATCAGAGGCAGGGTTGTTGACACCGGGGAGCTGTTTTTT
CDR3 protein: CAIRGRVVDTGELFF

D gene: .
clone size: few
V gene: TRBV19
J gene: TRBJ1-1
CDR3 DNA: TGTGCCAGTAGTATATCCCAGGGGAATGAAGCTTTCTTT
CDR3 protein: CASSISQGNEAFF

D gene: .
clone size: few
V gene: TRBV7-9
J gene: TRBJ1-1
CDR3 DNA: TGTGCCAGCAGCTTAGAGCCGAACACTGAAGCTTTCTTT
CDR3 protein: CASSLEPNTEAFF

D gene: .
clone size: few
V gene: TRBV18
J gene: TRBJ2-7
CDR3 DNA: TGTGCCAGCTCACCATATGCCGGCCAGGAGCAGTACTTC
CDR3 protein: CASSPYAGQEQYF

D gene: .
clone size: few
V gene: TRBV11-3
J gene: TRBJ2-7
CDR3 DNA: TGTGCCAGCAGCTTAGATGAGGCGTACGAGCAGTACTTC
CDR3 protein: CASSLDEAYEQYF

D gene: .
clone size: .
V gene: TRBV18
J gene: TRBJ2-5
CDR3 DNA: TGTGCCAGCTCCAGCCAAGAGACCCAGTACTTC
CDR3 protein: CASSSQETQYF

D gene: .
clone size: .
V gene: TRBV7-9
J gene: TRBJ2-2
CDR3 DNA: TGTGCCAGCAGCTTACGGGTCGTGAACACCGGGGAGCTGTTTTTT
CDR3 protein: CASSLRVVNTGELFF

D gene: .
clone size: once
V gene: TRBV7-9
J gene: TRBJ1-2
CDR3 DNA: TGTGCCAGCAGCTCACAGGTTAACTATGGCTACACCTTC
CDR3 protein: CASSSQVNYGYTF

D gene: TRBD1
clone size: .
V gene: TRBV30
J gene: TRBJ1-6
CDR3 DNA: TGTGCCTGGAGGGGACAGTCAAATAATTCACCCCTCCACTTT
CDR3 protein: CAWRGQSNNSPLHF

D gene: .
clone size: once
V gene: TRBV27
J gene: TRBJ1-1
CDR3 DNA: TGTGCCAGCAGCCGGGCGGCTGAAGCTTTCTTT
CDR3 protein: CASSRAAEAFF

D gene: TRBD2
clone size: .
V gene: TRBV2
J gene: TRBJ2-3
CDR3 DNA: TGTGCCAGCAGTGATAGCGGGAGAAGCGCAGATACGCAGTATTTT
CDR3 protein: CASSDSGRSADTQYF

D gene: .
clone size: .
V gene: TRBV7-3
J gene: TRBJ2-7
CDR3 DNA: TGTGCCAGCAGCTTAACGGGACAGCAGTACTTC
CDR3 protein: CASSLTGQQYF

D gene: .
clone size: .
V gene: TRBV5-1
J gene: TRBJ2-7
CDR3 DNA: TGCGCCAGCAGCTTACTAGGGACATCTTACTACGAGCAGTACTTC
CDR3 protein: CASSLLGTSYYEQYF

D gene: TRBD1
clone size: once
V gene: TRBV28
J gene: TRBJ1-6
CDR3 DNA: TGTGCCAGCAGTTTACAGGGACAGGGATCTTCACCCCTCCACTTT
CDR3 protein: CASSLQGQGSSPLHF

D gene: TRBD2
clone size: few
V gene: TRBV10-2
J gene: TRBJ2-3
CDR3 DNA: TGCGCCAGCAGCCTTACTAGCGGGGGCACAGATACGCAGTATTTT
CDR3 protein: CASSLTSGGTDTQYF

D gene: TRBD2
clone size: .
V gene: TRBV4-1
J gene: TRBJ2-6
CDR3 DNA: TGCGCCAGCAGCCAATGGGCGGGAGGGAGCTCTGGGGCCAACGTCCTGACTTTC
CDR3 protein: CASSQWAGGSSGANVLTF

D gene: TRBD1
clone size: .
V gene: TRBV9
J gene: TRBJ2-7
CDR3 DNA: TGTGCCAGCAGCGGCGGGACAGGGGGAGAAGAGCAGTACTTC
CDR3 protein: CASSGGTGGEEQYF

D gene: .
clone size: .
V gene: TRBV5-1
J gene: TRBJ2-7
CDR3 DNA: TGCGCCAGCAGCTTGGAGGGGACACAGTACTTC
CDR3 protein: CASSLEGTQYF

D gene: .
clone size: .
V gene: TRBV6-5
J gene: TRBJ1-6
CDR3 DNA: TGTGCCAGCAGGTACAGCGATAATTCACCCCTCCACTTT
CDR3 protein: CASRYSDNSPLHF

D gene: .
clone size: once
V gene: TRBV27
J gene: TRBJ2-4
CDR3 DNA: TGTGCCAGCTCGCCATGGACAGCCAAAAACATTCAGTACTTC
CDR3 protein: CASSPWTAKNIQYF

D gene: .
clone size: few
V gene: TRBV19
J gene: TRBJ1-5
CDR3 DNA: TGTGCCAGTACCGGGACTCCGCATCAGCCCCAGCATTTT
CDR3 protein: CASTGTPHQPQHF

D gene: .
clone size: once
V gene: TRBV4-2
J gene: TRBJ2-5
CDR3 DNA: TGTGCCAGCAGCCAAGACGCGATAGCGATGGAGACCCAGTACTTC
CDR3 protein: CASSQDAIAMETQYF

D gene: TRBD2
clone size: .
V gene: TRBV6-5
J gene: TRBJ2-3
CDR3 DNA: TGTGCCAGCAGTTACTCACTTAGCGGGGGGGACAATACGCAGTATTTT
CDR3 protein: CASSYSLSGGDNTQYF

D gene: TRBD1
clone size: .
V gene: TRBV10-1
J gene: TRBJ2-7
CDR3 DNA: TGCGCCAGCAGGGGACAGGGGGGATCCTACGAGCAGTACTTC
CDR3 protein: CASRGQGGSYEQYF

D gene: .
clone size: .
V gene: TRBV12-5
J gene: TRBJ2-3
CDR3 DNA: TGTGCTAGTGGTTTGTCCAACCGGGACTTCGGCACAGATACGCAGTATTTT
CDR3 protein: CASGLSNRDFGTDTQYF

D gene: TRBD2
clone size: .
V gene: TRBV4-2
J gene: TRBJ2-5
CDR3 DNA: TGTGCCAGCAGCCAAGAGGGAAGAACTAGCGGCCAAGAGACCCAGTACTTC
CDR3 protein: CASSQEGRTSGQETQYF

D gene: .
clone size: .
V gene: TRBV7-9
J gene: TRBJ1-1
CDR3 DNA: TGTGCCAGCAGCTTCCATCGGGATCTGGGCACTGAAGCTTTCTTT
CDR3 protein: CASSFHRDLGTEAFF

D gene: TRBD1
clone size: .
V gene: TRBV4-1
J gene: TRBJ2-3
CDR3 DNA: TGCGCCAGCAGCCAGCTGCTGCTCAGGGGGTTGGAAGATACGCAGTATTTT
CDR3 protein: CASSQLLLRGLEDTQYF

D gene: TRBD1
clone size: .
V gene: TRBV5-1
J gene: TRBJ2-7
CDR3 DNA: TGCGCCAGCAGCTTGTTTGGCAGGGGGATCGAGCAGTACTTC
CDR3 protein: CASSLFGRGIEQYF

D gene: .
clone size: .
V gene: TRBV29-1
J gene: TRBJ1-5
CDR3 DNA: TGCAGCGTTGAAGAGGGTTACAATCAGCCCCAGCATTTT
CDR3 protein: CSVEEGYNQPQHF